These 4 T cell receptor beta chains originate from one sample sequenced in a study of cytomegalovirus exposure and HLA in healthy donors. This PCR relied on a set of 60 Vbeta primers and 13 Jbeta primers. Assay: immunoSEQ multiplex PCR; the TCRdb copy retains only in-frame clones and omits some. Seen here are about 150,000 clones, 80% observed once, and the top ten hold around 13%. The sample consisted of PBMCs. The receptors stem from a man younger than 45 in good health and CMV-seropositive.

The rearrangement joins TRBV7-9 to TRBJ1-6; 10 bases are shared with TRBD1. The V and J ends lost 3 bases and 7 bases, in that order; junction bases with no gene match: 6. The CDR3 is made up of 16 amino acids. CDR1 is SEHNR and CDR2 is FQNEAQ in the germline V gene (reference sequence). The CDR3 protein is CASSFFRTGGNSPLHF. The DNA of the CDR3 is TGTGCCAGCAGCTTCTTTAGGACAGGGGGAAATTCACCCCTCCACTTT.

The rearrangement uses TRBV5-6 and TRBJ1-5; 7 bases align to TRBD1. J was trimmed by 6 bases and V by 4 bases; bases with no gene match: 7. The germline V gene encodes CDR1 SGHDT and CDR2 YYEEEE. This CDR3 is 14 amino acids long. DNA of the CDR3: TGTGCCAGCAGCAGTAGGGGGCTGATTCAGCCCCAGCATTTT. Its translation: CASSSRGLIQPQHF.

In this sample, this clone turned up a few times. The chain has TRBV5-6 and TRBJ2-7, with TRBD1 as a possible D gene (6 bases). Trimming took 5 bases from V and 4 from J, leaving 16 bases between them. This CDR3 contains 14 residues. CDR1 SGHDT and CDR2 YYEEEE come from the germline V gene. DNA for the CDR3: TGTGCCAGCAGTTGGAGACAGGTACAATACGAGCAGTACTTC. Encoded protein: CASSWRQVQYEQYF.

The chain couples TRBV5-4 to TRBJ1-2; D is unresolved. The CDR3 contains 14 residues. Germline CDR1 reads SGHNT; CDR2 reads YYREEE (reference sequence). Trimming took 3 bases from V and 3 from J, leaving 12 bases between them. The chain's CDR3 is CASSSQNSDYGYTF. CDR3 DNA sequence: TGTGCCAGCAGCTCACAGAATTCGGACTATGGCTACACCTTC.